This T cell receptor (beta chain) was captured in a study of cytomegalovirus exposure and HLA in healthy donors. On this clone: Its antigen is undetermined.

The CDR3 sequence is 14 residues long. In germline, CDR1 is SGHNT, CDR2 YYREEE (reference sequence). V was clipped by 4 bases and J by 5 bases; unmatched bases: 6. The PCR made use of 60 Vbeta and 13 Jbeta primers. Using immunoSEQ multiplex PCR, the repertoire was profiled, and TCRdb retains in-frame clones only, with some absent. The repertoire holds a few hundred thousand clones, with around 85% as singletons. Study-wide points: With DRB1 most and HLA-C fewest, TCR association rates differed between HLA loci in a later analysis. In a later analysis, at a false discovery rate of 0.05, approximately 18,000 TCR beta sequences were associated with HLA alleles.

The sequenced sample consisted of PBMCs. The rearrangement links TRBV5-4 to TRBJ2-7, with 10 bases matching TRBD1. This receptor was obtained from a girl aged 2 to 10 in good health and CMV-seronegative. The CDR3 DNA reads TGTGCCAGCAGCCCGGGACAGGGGAGGAACGAGCAGTACTTC. Translated, it gives CASSPGQGRNEQYF.